These T cell receptor beta chains were read from a single sample in a study of cytomegalovirus exposure and HLA in healthy donors. Profiled with immunoSEQ multiplex PCR; TCRdb holds only in-frame clones, not every one. The repertoire consists of some 150,000 clones, with 80% to 90% occurring once and the leading ten covering about 10%. Sequenced: PBMCs. The source of these receptors is a man in his forties or fifties in good health and CMV-seropositive. The CDR3 runs from the conserved cysteine through the conserved F or W. D genes are given only for firm matches. Some rows have no size entry. The others give once, few or many, or a class for an expanded clone.

TRBD1	TRBJ2-7	.	TRBV11-2	TGTGCCAGCAGCTTAGGACAGGGACCCGAGCAGTACTTC	CASSLGQGPEQYF
.	TRBJ2-7	.	TRBV6-5	TGTGCCAGCAGTGCCTCGGGAAGGTCGGAGCAGTACTTC	CASSASGRSEQYF
TRBD1	TRBJ2-6	.	TRBV7-2	TGTGCCAGCAGCTTAAAGGGGGCCTTATTTTTTGGGGCCAACGTCCTGACTTTC	CASSLKGALFFGANVLTF
TRBD1	TRBJ1-3	.	TRBV2	TGTGCCGGACAGACAGGGGGAGGTGGAAACACCATATATTTT	CAGQTGGGGNTIYF
.	TRBJ2-5	.	TRBV7-8	TGTGCCAGCAACGAGGGAAGAGAGGAGACCCAGTACTTC	CASNEGREETQYF
TRBD2	TRBJ2-3	.	TRBV5-1	TGCGCCAGCAGCTTGGGGGAGGGGTGGGTCATCACAGATACGCAGTATTTT	CASSLGEGWVITDTQYF
TRBD1	TRBJ1-1	.	TRBV19	TGTGCCAGTGGTCCTCCTCGGGACAGGGGGTGGGACACTGAAGCTTTCTTT	CASGPPRDRGWDTEAFF
TRBD1	TRBJ1-1	.	TRBV19	TGTGCCACACACAGGGGTCCCACTGAAGCTTTCTTT	CATHRGPTEAFF
.	TRBJ2-3	.	TRBV7-3	TGTGCCAGCAGCTTACAGGGGACTAACACAGATACGCAGTATTTT	CASSLQGTNTDTQYF
TRBD2	TRBJ2-3	.	TRBV5-1	TGCGCCAGCAGCCCTAGCGGGGGTGATACGCAGTATTTT	CASSPSGGDTQYF
.	TRBJ1-6	.	TRBV28	TGTGCCAGCAGTAAGGGGGGGGAGCCCCTCCACTTT	CASSKGGEPLHF
.	TRBJ1-3	.	TRBV28	TGTGCCAGCAGATTAGCGAACTCTGGAAACACCATATATTTT	CASRLANSGNTIYF
.	TRBJ1-4	.	TRBV7-9	TGTGCCAGTCAAGGGGGTAATGAAAAACTGTTTTTT	CASQGGNEKLFF
TRBD2	TRBJ2-3	.	TRBV6-1	TGTGCCAGCAGCGGTGGACTAGCGACAGATACGCAGTATTTT	CASSGGLATDTQYF
.	TRBJ2-5	.	TRBV21-1	TGTGCCAGCAGCAAAGATGGAGATTTGGGGACTAAGCCACAAGAGACCCAGTACTTC	CASSKDGDLGTKPQETQYF
.	TRBJ1-4	.	TRBV14	TGTGCCAGCAGCCAAGATAGCCGCAATAATGAAAAACTGTTTTTT	CASSQDSRNNEKLFF
.	TRBJ2-7	.	TRBV7-2	TGTGCCAGCAGCTTAGATCCCCGTAGCATTTACGAGCAGTACTTC	CASSLDPRSIYEQYF
TRBD1	TRBJ1-5	.	TRBV19	TGTGCCAGTAGTGTGACAGGGTATAGCAATCAGCCCCAGCATTTT	CASSVTGYSNQPQHF
.	TRBJ2-2	once	TRBV11-1	TGTGCCAGCAGCTTACACGGGGGAGACACCGGGGAGCTGTTTTTT	CASSLHGGDTGELFF
.	TRBJ1-5	.	TRBV30	TGTGCCTGGAGTGTTGGCAGTGAGGATCAGCCCCAGCATTTT	CAWSVGSEDQPQHF
.	TRBJ1-1	.	TRBV5-1	TGCGCCAGCAGCTTGGACGGCAGGGCAAGGTTTAACACTGAAGCTTTCTTT	CASSLDGRARFNTEAFF
TRBD1	TRBJ1-5	.	TRBV28	TGTGCCAGCAGCCGAGGGGGCAGGGGGCTGAGACAGCCCCAGCATTTT	CASSRGGRGLRQPQHF
TRBD2	TRBJ2-5	.	TRBV2	TGTGCCAGCAGTGGGACTAGCGGGATCGGGACCCAGTACTTC	CASSGTSGIGTQYF
TRBD1	TRBJ2-1	.	TRBV4-2	TGTGCCAGCAGCCTTTTTGGACAGGGGAAGAATGAGCAGTTCTTC	CASSLFGQGKNEQFF
TRBD1	TRBJ2-5	.	TRBV28	TGTGCCAGCAGGGATGACAGGGGGCCGGGGGAGACCCAGTACTTC	CASRDDRGPGETQYF
.	TRBJ2-3	.	TRBV7-2	TGTGCCAGCAGCTTATACACAGATACGCAGTATTTT	CASSLYTDTQYF
.	TRBJ1-1	.	TRBV5-1	TGCGCCAGCAGCTTGGGGGCCGACACTGAAGCTTTCTTT	CASSLGADTEAFF
TRBD1	TRBJ2-1	.	TRBV27	TGTGCCAGCAGCCCCCTCGACAGGGTATCCTACAATGAGCAGTTCTTC	CASSPLDRVSYNEQFF
TRBD2	TRBJ2-7	.	TRBV11-2	TGTGCCAGCAGCGGGACTAGCGGGAGGTTATACGAGCAGTACTTC	CASSGTSGRLYEQYF
.	TRBJ2-5	.	TRBV4-1	TGCGCCAGCAGCCTGGAAGGACAGTACCAAGAGACCCAGTACTTC	CASSLEGQYQETQYF
TRBD2	TRBJ2-1	.	TRBV27	TGTGCCAGCAGTCACCCTCCCCCGGGGGCTAGCGGGTACAATGAGCAGTTCTTC	CASSHPPPGASGYNEQFF
.	TRBJ1-2	once	TRBV10-3	TGTGCCATCAGTGACCGCGGGGGGACTAACTATGGCTACACCTTC	CAISDRGGTNYGYTF
.	TRBJ2-5	.	TRBV10-2	TGCGCCAGCAGTTGGGCAGAGGAGACCCAGTACTTC	CASSWAEETQYF
.	TRBJ2-1	few	TRBV29-1	TGCAGCGTACCCGGGCTCCAAAAGGGGTATGAGCAGTTCTTC	CSVPGLQKGYEQFF
.	TRBJ2-1	.	TRBV7-2	TGTGCCAGCAGCTTAGCTCGCGGAATCCGCAATGAGCAGTTCTTC	CASSLARGIRNEQFF
.	TRBJ2-1	.	TRBV7-9	TGTTCCAGCAGCTCAAGCCCGGGTTCCCTTGCCGATGAGCAGTTCTTC	CSSSSSPGSLADEQFF
TRBD1	TRBJ2-5	.	TRBV30	TGTGCCTGGAGTGCGGGGGAGGGACAGGGCTGGGAGACCCAGTACTTC	CAWSAGEGQGWETQYF
TRBD2	TRBJ2-3	.	TRBV5-1	TGCGCCAGCAGCTTGGGGGTTAGCGGGGGTGCAGATACGCAGTATTTT	CASSLGVSGGADTQYF
.	TRBJ2-7	few	TRBV25-1	TGTGCCAGTGCCGGGACTCCTCCCTACGAGCAGTACTTC	CASAGTPPYEQYF
.	TRBJ2-3	.	TRBV7-9	TGTGCCAGCCGGGGTCCAGATACGCAGTATTTT	CASRGPDTQYF
.	TRBJ1-1	few	TRBV4-1	TGCGCCAGCAGCCAAGCGGCACACAGGGAGTGGGCTTTCTTT	CASSQAAHREWAFF
.	TRBJ2-7	.	TRBV13	TGTGCCAGCAGCTTAGGCCTTGCGGGTCCCCCCCTCGAGCAGTACTTC	CASSLGLAGPPLEQYF
TRBD2	TRBJ2-1	few	TRBV7-3	TGTGCCAGCAGCTCACACCCGACCGGGACTAGCGGGGTCAATGAGCAGTTCTTC	CASSSHPTGTSGVNEQFF
TRBD1	TRBJ2-7	few	TRBV7-2	TGTGCCAGCAGCTTGACAGGGGTTGAGCAGTACTTC	CASSLTGVEQYF